The T cell receptor beta chain under discussion was sequenced for a study of blood T cell repertoires in COVID-19. At the level of the study: Sites across the United States, Italy and Spain contributed samples from acute and convalescent COVID-19.

With 6 bases clipped from V and 4 bases from J, the junction kept 7 bases outside the gene matches. The V gene's germline CDR1 is SQVTM and CDR2 ANQGSEA. The length of the CDR3 is 14 residues. Assay: immunoSEQ multiplex PCR; the TCRdb copy retains only in-frame clones and omits some. There are 20,000 to 25,000 clones in the sample; about 88% occur only once, and about 9.6% lies in the top ten. The sequencing sample was made of peripheral blood. This chain links TRBV29-1 with TRBJ1-5, with 9 bases identical to TRBD1. This TCR was sampled from a man in his 70s with acute or convalescent COVID-19. The CDR3 spells CSVVPGQGNQPQHF. The DNA for the CDR3 is TGCAGCGTAGTACCGGGACAGGGTAATCAGCCCCAGCATTTT.